This TCR beta chain appears in the sequencing data of a study of vaccination and CD4 T cells after COVID-19. This clonotype was picked up a small number of times. Its specificity is not known. V dropped 4 bases and J dropped 6 bases, with 16 bases sitting between them. The CDR3 contains 14 residues. CDR1 SGHTA and CDR2 FQGNSA come from the germline V gene. The Oncomine TCR Beta short-read assay was applied to DNA of cultured CD4+ T cells. From the PCR reads, TCRdb called clonotypes with MiXCR, one entry per CDR3 protein. This sample has around 20,000 distinct CDR3 sequences, with nearly 60% found just once. Documented treatment: roughly nine-day PBMC culture with coronavirus spike peptide pools or control peptides (ViraFEST assay).

The sequences come from CD4+ T cells from blood, cultured in vitro, collected before SARS-CoV-2 vaccination. The chain joins TRBV7-2 to TRBJ2-7; D might be TRBD1 (7 bases). The sequence derives from a human donor who had recovered from COVID-19. The CDR3 DNA reads TGTGCCAGCAGCTGGGGGGACAGACGAGTCGAGCAGTACTTC. Its translation is CASSWGDRRVEQYF.